This T cell receptor (beta chain) was recorded in a study of post-analysis software for immune sequencing data. Prepared TCR beta cDNA libraries contained unique molecular identifiers. From the PCR reads, TCRdb called clonotypes with MiXCR, one entry per CDR3 protein. The sample shows around 440,000 distinct CDR3 sequences, over 35% of them seen only once. V shed 2 bases, J shed 8 bases, and the junction held 6 bases outside the gene matches. The V gene's germline CDR1 is SEHNR and CDR2 FQNEAQ (reference sequence). This CDR3 is 16 amino acids long. Study-wide results and caveats: Among multiple sclerosis patients, normalized Chao1 diversity was significantly below that of controls. TRBV5-6, TRBV5-1 and TRBV20-1 were among several TRBV segments more frequent in patients than controls.

About this clonotype itself: What it binds is unknown.

The material sequenced was blood. The TCR sequence derives from a girl between 5 and 17 years old with multiple sclerosis. The chain links TRBV7-9 to TRBJ1-6; 10 bases fit TRBD1. The CDR3 reads CASSLWTGTGDSPLHF. CDR3 nucleotides: TGTGCCAGCAGCTTATGGACCGGGACAGGGGATTCACCCCTCCACTTT.